These T cell receptor beta chains were read from a single sample in a study of HIV-infected patients and healthy controls. TCRdb recomputed calls from the 5' RACE reads with MiXCR, one row per CDR3 protein. The table records tens of thousands of distinct CDR3 sequences, about 8.5% of them present only once. The sample was blood. The receptors originated from an adult in good health. Both conserved end residues are part of each CDR3. Each record gives: V gene, D gene, J gene, clone size, CDR3 DNA, CDR3 protein. D genes are given only for firm matches. Only part of the rows carry a size: once, few, many, or a class if the clone is expanded.

TRBV19	-	TRBJ2-3	few	TGTGCCAGTAGTATAGACAGTGGGGCAGATACGCAGTATTTT	CASSIDSGADTQYF
TRBV7-8	-	TRBJ2-1	many	TGTGCCAGCAGCTTAGAAAACATGGGCGCCTACAATGAGCAGTTCTTC	CASSLENMGAYNEQFF
TRBV28	TRBD1	TRBJ1-1	many	TGTGCCAGCAGTGAGACAGGGAAAACTGAAGCTTTCTTT	CASSETGKTEAFF
TRBV4-1	TRBD1	TRBJ1-1	medium-sized	TGCGCCAGCAGCCCGACAGGGCGGGTAACTGAAGCTTTCTTT	CASSPTGRVTEAFF
TRBV20-1	-	TRBJ1-3	-	TGCAGTGCTAGAGACGGGAACTCTGGAAACACCATATATTTT	CSARDGNSGNTIYF
TRBV19	-	TRBJ2-1	many	TGTGCCAGTAGTACCCTCGGACAGAGCACCTACAATGAGCAGTTCTTC	CASSTLGQSTYNEQFF
TRBV6-5	-	TRBJ2-5	many	TGTGCCAGCAGTTACTCTAGGGGGGGGGGAGAGACCCAGTACTTC	CASSYSRGGGETQYF
TRBV5-1	-	TRBJ1-1	many	TGCGCCAGCAGATCAGGGACGGACACTGAAGCTTTCTTT	CASRSGTDTEAFF
TRBV6-5	-	TRBJ1-6	many	TGTGCCAGCAGTCCCCGGACATCTTATAATTCACCCCTCCACTTT	CASSPRTSYNSPLHF
TRBV4-2	-	TRBJ1-1	many	TGTGCCAGCAGCCAATCAGGTATTAAGGCCGAGGCTTTCTTT	CASSQSGIKAEAFF
TRBV7-8	-	TRBJ1-3	-	TGTGCCAGCAGCCCACTAGGGGCGGGAAACACCATATATTTT	CASSPLGAGNTIYF
TRBV5-1	TRBD1	TRBJ1-6	many	TGCGCCAGCAGCCGCCAGACAGGGGAAGGTTCACCCCTCCACTTT	CASSRQTGEGSPLHF
TRBV29-1	-	TRBJ1-5	many	TGCAGCGTTTGCGACAACCTTAGCAATCAGCCCCAGCATTTT	CSVCDNLSNQPQHF
TRBV6-1	-	TRBJ2-4	-	TGTGCCAGCAGTTTCGGGATTAGCAGGGGGGCGGATTCGGCCAAAAACATTCAGTACTTC	CASSFGISRGADSAKNIQYF
TRBV11-2	-	TRBJ2-5	-	TGTGCCAGCACCCAAACTGGGGGGCCGGAGACCCAGTACTTC	CASTQTGGPETQYF
TRBV12-3/TRBV12-4	-	TRBJ1-5	-	TGTGCCAGCAGTGAACGAGGTTTCCAGCCCCAGCATTTT	CASSERGFQPQHF
TRBV20-1	-	TRBJ1-1	many	TGCAGTGCTGTACCCCGGGGTGGAGCTTTCTTT	CSAVPRGGAFF